This entry is about one T cell receptor (beta chain). This entry belongs to a study of blood T cell repertoires in COVID-19. Across the study: Sources were T cells, B-cell-depleted T cells, or PBMCs; the material itself was cDNA or gDNA.

Per the study methods: Estimates of nucleated cell counts were drawn from the amplification of reference gene primers. Using immunoSEQ multiplex PCR, the repertoire was profiled, and TCRdb retains in-frame clones only, with some absent. The V and J calls and the clone size are those of that table, but D and trimming were determined from the DNA. In the table there are some 190,000 clones, 80% to 90% of which are singletons. Sequenced: peripheral blood. The TCR was taken from a human donor with active or convalescent COVID-19. The donor label of this sample is uncertain.

The DNA of the CDR3 is TGTGCCAGTAGTCCGTTGGGGGCCCAAGAGACCCAGTACTTC. Translating it yields CASSPLGAQETQYF. This sequence joins TRBV19 and TRBJ2-5; D might be TRBD1 (6 bases). The germline CDR1 and CDR2 sequences are LNHDA and SQIVND (reference sequence). The ends were cut back, 5 bases at V and 1 base at J, with 11 bases in the middle. The CDR3 has 14 amino acids.